These T cell receptor beta chains were read from a single sample in a study of blood T cell repertoires in COVID-19. Some clones are missing from TCRdb's copy, which holds only in-frame ones; the method was immunoSEQ multiplex PCR. The data contain fewer than 200,000 clones, more than 70% of them singletons. The sequenced material came from peripheral blood. The receptors originated from a woman aged 70 to 79 who had recovered from COVID-19. The CDR3 runs from the conserved cysteine through the conserved F or W. The order of the fields is V gene, D gene, J gene, clone size, CDR3 protein, CDR3 DNA. The D gene is left open where the match is weak. Only some rows state a clone size, as once, few, many or a class for expanded clones.

>TRBV30|TRBD1|TRBJ1-6|-
CAWGQGYSPLHF
TGTGCCTGGGGACAGGGTTATTCACCCCTCCACTTT
>TRBV11-3|TRBD1|TRBJ2-7|-
CASSCLWNLTGTGGSYEQYF
TGTGCCAGCAGCTGCTTGTGGAACCTCACCGGGACAGGGGGCTCCTACGAGCAGTACTTC
>TRBV18|TRBD1|TRBJ1-4|few
CASSPPGQGNEKLFF
TGTGCCAGCTCACCCCCGGGACAGGGAAATGAAAAACTGTTTTTT
>TRBV29-1|-|TRBJ2-7|-
CSVWDTGSSSYEQYF
TGCAGCGTTTGGGACACAGGGTCCTCCTCCTACGAGCAGTACTTC
>TRBV4-2|-|TRBJ1-2|few
CASSQEAGTSGYTF
TGTGCCAGCAGCCAAGAAGCGGGGACCTCTGGCTACACCTTC
>TRBV12-5|TRBD1|TRBJ1-2|-
CASGGDRANYGYTF
TGTGCTAGTGGGGGAGACAGGGCCAACTATGGCTACACCTTC
>TRBV19|TRBD1|TRBJ1-3|once
CASTMTGRLSSGNTIYF
TGTGCCAGTACCATGACAGGGAGGCTTTCCTCTGGAAACACCATATATTTT
>TRBV5-6|TRBD1|TRBJ1-2|-
CASSRGPGQGNYGYTF
TGTGCCAGCAGTCGGGGGCCGGGACAGGGGAACTATGGCTACACCTTC
>TRBV6-6|TRBD1|TRBJ2-4|-
CASSSTGVAKNIQYF
TGTGCCAGCAGTTCCACAGGGGTAGCCAAAAACATTCAGTACTTC
>TRBV24-1|TRBD1|TRBJ1-1|-
CATSSGTGTGTEAFF
TGTGCCACCAGTTCCGGGACAGGGACGGGCACTGAAGCTTTCTTT
>TRBV7-9|TRBD1|TRBJ1-1|-
CASSPGGTAVQAFF
TGTGCCAGCAGCCCTGGAGGGACAGCGGTACAGGCTTTCTTT
>TRBV7-3|-|TRBJ2-7|-
CASSLLGGYEQYF
TGTGCCAGCAGCTTATTGGGGGGCTACGAGCAGTACTTC
>TRBV19|-|TRBJ1-2|-
CASSRRHSGNYGYTF
TGTGCCAGTAGCCGCCGGCATTCAGGGAACTATGGCTACACCTTC
>TRBV20-1|TRBD1|TRBJ2-5|-
CSASPGDRIKETQYF
TGCAGTGCTAGTCCTGGGGACAGAATAAAAGAGACCCAGTACTTC
>TRBV3-1/TRBV3-2|-|TRBJ2-7|few
CASSLTGYYEQYF
TGTGCCAGCAGCTTGACAGGTTACTACGAGCAGTACTTC
>TRBV10-3|TRBD2|TRBJ2-1|-
CAISGEAGYEQFF
TGTGCCATCAGTGGGGAAGCGGGATACGAGCAGTTCTTC
>TRBV7-9|-|TRBJ1-1|-
CASSPTLSGENTEAFF
TGTGCCAGCAGTCCCACCCTCTCCGGGGAAAACACTGAAGCTTTCTTT
>TRBV5-4|-|TRBJ2-7|once
CASSSIAGTGRYEQYF
TGTGCCAGCAGCTCGATCGCCGGGACTGGCAGATACGAGCAGTACTTC
>TRBV2|-|TRBJ2-7|once
CASSTVTGPPYEQYF
TGTGCCAGCAGTACGGTCACAGGGCCCCCCTACGAGCAGTACTTC
>TRBV6-5|-|TRBJ1-1|-
CASSYGPYPGAEAFF
TGTGCCAGCAGTTACGGGCCCTACCCGGGAGCTGAAGCTTTCTTT
>TRBV5-1|-|TRBJ2-2|once
CASSFRTGDTGELFF
TGCGCCAGCAGCTTTCGGACTGGGGACACCGGGGAGCTGTTTTTT
>TRBV2|-|TRBJ1-5|-
CASNRQGNQPQHF
TGTGCCAGCAATCGACAGGGCAATCAGCCCCAGCATTTT
>TRBV7-2|TRBD2|TRBJ2-1|-
CASSLGSASGRAREQFF
TGTGCCAGCAGCTTAGGGTCCGCTAGCGGGAGGGCCCGGGAGCAGTTCTTC
>TRBV4-2|TRBD1|TRBJ2-7|-
CASSHGQGGHEQYF
TGTGCCAGCAGCCACGGACAGGGTGGCCACGAGCAGTACTTC